The 32 T cell receptor beta chains given below trace back to one sample, sequenced in a study of T cell responses to AZD1222 COVID-19 vaccine. TCRdb's table, derived via immunoSEQ multiplex PCR, lists solely in-frame clones and lacks some. The sample consists of 150,000 to 180,000 clones, roughly nine tenths of them appearing once. The starting material was peripheral blood, obtained on day 0 of AZD1222 vaccination. All receptors derive from an adult in good health.

This clone showed up just once. This CDR3 is CASSPSPDTQYF. Here the CDR3 DNA reads TGCGCCAGCAGTCCCTCCCCAGATACGCAGTATTTT. The rearrangement uses TRBV5-1 and TRBJ2-3; no firm D call. The CDR3 length is 12 residues. With 5 bases removed from V and 4 bases from J, the gap between germline ends came to 8 bases. CDR1 is SGHRS and CDR2 is YFSETQ in the germline V gene.

V usage is TRBV6-5 and J usage is TRBJ1-4, with D possibly TRBD1 on 5 matching bases. The CDR3 consists of 14 residues. Trimming left V 7 bases short and J 6 bases short, with 15 bases between. Germline-derived CDR1 and CDR2 are MNHEY and SVGAGI. CDR3 coding DNA: TGTGCCAGCACCGGACGCCGGGGGGATGAAAAACTGTTTTTT. It yields the protein CASTGRRGDEKLFF.

This clone appeared a single time. This chain uses TRBV3-1 (or the pseudogene TRBV3-2) with TRBJ1-2; the D is unclear. The V gene's germline CDR1 is LGHDT and CDR2 YNNKEL (reference sequence). This CDR3 has 12 residues. V was cut by 0 bases and J by 8 bases, with 7 bases left in between. The CDR3 spells CASSQETAGYTF. CDR3 DNA sequence: TGTGCCAGCAGCCAAGAGACGGCCGGCTACACCTTC.

The table lists this clone with a count of one. J is TRBJ1-2 and V is TRBV19; TRBD1 aligns across 7 bases. CDR1 LNHDA and CDR2 SQIVND come from the germline V gene (reference sequence). CDR3 length: 14 amino acids. V was clipped by 7 bases and J by 2 bases; unmatched bases: 7. The CDR3 coding sequence is TGTGCCAGTATAGAGACAGGGAGGAACTATGGCTACACCTTC. Translation: CASIETGRNYGYTF.

The chain combines TRBV25-1 with TRBJ1-5; D not resolved. Trimming removed 1 base at V and 1 base at J, with 5 bases between. Germline CDR1 reads MGHDK; CDR2 reads SYGVNS. The CDR3 covers 14 residues. This chain's CDR3 is CASSESGSNQPQHF. CDR3 DNA: TGTGCCAGCAGTGAATCTGGGAGCAATCAGCCCCAGCATTTT. The full variable domain, its missing parts supplied by reference TRBV25-1 and TRBJ1-5, is EADIYQTPRYLVIGTGKKITLECSQTMGHDKMYWYQQDPGMELHLIHYSYGVNSTEKGDLSSESTVSRIRTEHFPLTLESARPSHTSQYLCASSESGSNQPQHFGDGTRLSIL.

This clone was seen once. The chain carries TRBV29-1 and TRBJ1-3; D gene ambiguous. CDR1 is SQVTM and CDR2 is ANQGSEA in the germline V gene. V was pared by 5 bases and J by 2 bases, with 4 bases between. This CDR3 spans 11 amino acids. CDR3 amino acids: CSVNTGNTIYF. Here the CDR3 DNA reads TGCAGCGTTAATACTGGAAACACCATATATTTT. Filled out from reference TRBV29-1 and TRBJ1-3, the complete variable domain reads SAVISQKPSRDICQRGTSLTIQCQVDSQVTMMFWYRQQPGQSLTLIATANQGSEATYESGFVIDKFPISRPNLTFSTLTVSNMSPEDSSIYLCSVNTGNTIYFGEGSWLTVV.

The chain couples TRBV3-1 (or the pseudogene TRBV3-2) to TRBJ1-1, with TRBD1 matching 9 bases. The trim removed 1 base at V and 3 bases at J, leaving 6 bases unmatched. Germline values: CDR1 LGHDT, CDR2 YNNKEL (reference sequence). This CDR3 is built from 16 residues. The CDR3 here is CASSQVQGARDTEAFF. The CDR3 DNA sequence: TGTGCCAGCAGCCAAGTACAGGGGGCGCGGGACACTGAAGCTTTCTTT.

Here the CDR3 reads CASSEGQGSHQPQHF. For the CDR3, the DNA is TGTGCCAGCAGCGAGGGACAGGGCAGCCATCAGCCCCAGCATTTT. The chain is built from TRBV9 and TRBJ1-5; 9 bases align to TRBD1. V trimming: 3 bases; J trimming: 5 bases; junction bases outside the gene matches: 6. The CDR3 has 15 amino acids. Germline V gives CDR1 SGDLS, CDR2 YYNGEE.

CDR3 residues: CASSTQGMNEKLFF. The CDR3 nucleotides are TGTGCCAGCAGCACACAGGGGATGAATGAAAAACTGTTTTTT. The V call is TRBV5-4, the J call TRBJ1-4; 7 bases map to TRBD1. The CDR3 has 14 amino acids. CDR1 and CDR2 from the germline V gene are SGHNT and YYREEE (reference sequence). V lost 4 bases to trimming and J lost 5 bases; unmatched junction nucleotides: 5.

CDR3 protein: CASSPPRGLFPYEQYF. CDR3 DNA: TGTGCCAGCAGCCCGCCCCGGGGGCTGTTTCCCTACGAGCAGTACTTC. The chain is built from TRBV7-9 and TRBJ2-7; D may match TRBD1 or TRBD2 (6 bases each). Per the germline V gene, CDR1 is SEHNR and CDR2 is FQNEAQ (reference sequence). CDR3 length: 16 residues. Trimming pared 5 bases from V and 2 bases from J, leaving 19 bases between.

The chain couples TRBV2 to TRBJ2-2; D remains unclear. The V end lost 2 bases, the J end lost 4 bases, and 5 bases lay between the germline ends. CDR1 is SNHLY, CDR2 FYNNEI, per germline. This CDR3 spans 13 amino acids. The chain's CDR3 is CASSEIGTGELFF. CDR3 bases: TGTGCCAGCAGTGAAATAGGCACCGGGGAGCTGTTTTTT. Looking up the rest from reference TRBV2 and TRBJ2-2 gives the full variable domain: EPEVTQTPSHQVTQMGQEVILRCVPISNHLYFYWYRQILGQKVEFLVSFYNNEISEKSEIFDDQFSVERPDGSNFTLKIRSTKLEDSAMYFCASSEIGTGELFFGEGSRLTVL.

The table lists this clone with a few counts. This chain connects TRBV28 to TRBJ1-5; TRBD1 aligns across 9 bases. This CDR3 contains 15 residues. CDR1 MDHEN and CDR2 SYDVKM come from the germline V gene. The junction had 7 bases not matched to a gene; V was cut back by 6 bases and J by 4 bases. CDR3 DNA: TGTGCCAGCAGACCTCCCGGGACAGGGAATCAGCCCCAGCATTTT. Protein sequence: CASRPPGTGNQPQHF.

In its sample, this clone was seen a few times. The V gene is TRBV18, the J gene TRBJ1-2; D unclear. The CDR3 consists of 14 residues. CDR1 and CDR2 from the germline V gene are KGHSH and LQKENI. V was cut by 1 base and J by 8 bases, with 14 bases left in between. CDR3 loop: CASSPQDAFEGYTF. CDR3 nucleotides: TGTGCCAGCTCACCACAGGACGCCTTCGAAGGCTACACCTTC.

This sequence joins TRBV19 and TRBJ1-4; 8 bases agree with TRBD1. Trimming cost V 5 bases and J 8 bases; bases outside gene matches: 16. The germline CDR1 and CDR2 sequences are LNHDA and SQIVND (reference sequence). The CDR3 totals 17 residues. The CDR3 DNA reads as TGTGCCAGTAGTGTCAAACTCCGGACAGGGATGAGGGAAAAACTGTTTTTT. Encoded protein: CASSVKLRTGMREKLFF.

The sample holds one count of this clone. The V call is TRBV4-1, the J call TRBJ2-3, with 9 bases aligning to TRBD2. This CDR3 has 16 amino acids. V trimming: 6 bases; J trimming: 4 bases; junction bases outside the gene matches: 11. Germline V gives CDR1 MGHRA, CDR2 YSYEKL. CDR3: CASRYRDSGGPDTQYF. In nucleotides, the CDR3 is TGCGCCAGCAGGTACCGTGATAGCGGGGGACCAGATACGCAGTATTTT.

This sequence joins TRBV5-4 and TRBJ2-3; TRBD1 matches 7 bases. V was clipped by 7 bases and J by 2 bases; unmatched bases: 10. The CDR3 consists of 15 residues. The V gene's germline CDR1 is SGHNT and CDR2 YYREEE (reference sequence). The CDR3 protein is CASATRQGHTDTQYF. The CDR3 nucleotides are TGTGCCAGCGCTACGCGACAGGGCCACACAGATACGCAGTATTTT.

CDR3 loop: CASSEGGGGETQYF. The CDR3 region has the DNA TGTGCCAGCAGTGAAGGGGGAGGTGGGGAGACCCAGTACTTC. This chain connects TRBV6-1 to TRBJ2-5, with D perhaps matching TRBD2 (6 bases). Trimming pared 1 base from V and 5 bases from J, leaving 11 bases between. The CDR3 loop spans 14 amino acids. Germline V gene data show CDR1 as MNHNS and CDR2 as SASEGT.

V and J are TRBV5-6 and TRBJ2-7; 12 bases align to TRBD1. The CDR3 extends over 16 amino acids. The V gene end was trimmed by 3 bases and the J gene end by 5 bases; junction bases not matched to a gene: 9. CDR1 is SGHDT, CDR2 YYEEEE, per germline. CDR3 region: CASSSAGTGGWNEQYF. CDR3 coding DNA: TGTGCCAGCAGCTCCGCCGGGACAGGGGGCTGGAACGAGCAGTACTTC.

The V call is TRBV19, the J call TRBJ1-2; D perhaps matches TRBD1 (5 bases). The CDR3 spans 15 residues. CDR1 LNHDA and CDR2 SQIVND come from the germline V gene (reference sequence). The V and J ends lost 7 bases and 6 bases respectively, with 21 bases between them. CDR3 nucleotide sequence: TGTGCCAGTAACGATCCCAATTCGGGGGTCGATGGCTACACCTTC. Translation gives CASNDPNSGVDGYTF.

The chain carries TRBV7-2 and TRBJ1-5; D not certain. This CDR3 contains 13 residues. Germline CDR1 reads SGHTA; CDR2 reads FQGNSA. Trimming took 5 bases from V and 7 from J, leaving 12 bases between them. The CDR3 DNA reads as TGTGCCAGCAGCACTACAACAGACCAGCCCCAGCATTTT. This gives the protein CASSTTTDQPQHF. The full variable domain, completed using reference TRBV7-2 and TRBJ1-5, is GAGVSQSPSNKVTEKGKDVELRCDPISGHTALYWYRQSLGQGLEFLIYFQGNSAPDKSGLPSDRFSAERTGGSVSTLTIQRTQQEDSAVYLCASSTTTDQPQHFGDGTRLSIL.

V and J are TRBV6-6 and TRBJ2-3, with 8 bases fitting TRBD1. CDR1 and CDR2 (germline): MNHNY, SVGAGI (reference sequence). V lost 6 bases, J lost 8 bases, and 16 bases stayed unmatched. This CDR3 is built from 16 residues. The CDR3 here is CASSRGTGSQSPTQYF. In DNA form, the CDR3 reads TGTGCCAGCAGCAGGGGGACAGGCTCACAAAGCCCTACGCAGTATTTT.

This clone was seen more than once but under ten times. The V gene is TRBV3-1 (or the pseudogene TRBV3-2), the J gene TRBJ1-1; no firm D call. The CDR3 sequence is 12 residues long. Germline lookup yields CDR1 LGHDT and CDR2 YNNKEL (reference sequence). Trimming removed 5 bases at V and 1 base at J, with 5 bases between. The CDR3, as DNA: TGTGCCAGCAGCAATAGGAACACTGAAGCTTTCTTT. Translated, it gives CASSNRNTEAFF.

The chain joins TRBV2 to TRBJ2-7; 7 positions match TRBD1. The CDR3 is made up of 13 amino acids. With 6 bases clipped from V and 3 bases from J, the junction kept 5 bases outside the gene matches. Germline loops: CDR1 SNHLY, CDR2 FYNNEI. In DNA, the CDR3 is TGTGCCAGCAGCGAGGACAGGCTCTACGAGCAGTACTTC. Translated: CASSEDRLYEQYF. Supplemented by reference TRBV2 and TRBJ2-7, the full variable domain reads EPEVTQTPSHQVTQMGQEVILRCVPISNHLYFYWYRQILGQKVEFLVSFYNNEISEKSEIFDDQFSVERPDGSNFTLKIRSTKLEDSAMYFCASSEDRLYEQYFGPGTRLTVT.

The chain couples TRBV29-1 to TRBJ2-7, with 7 bases identical to TRBD1. V lost 7 bases and J lost 2; bases outside the gene matches: 14. The CDR3 runs 15 residues. The germline V gene encodes CDR1 SQVTM and CDR2 ANQGSEA. CDR3: CSAGRYRTGTYEQYF. The CDR3 coding sequence is TGCAGCGCTGGGCGTTATAGGACAGGAACCTACGAGCAGTACTTC.

This chain connects TRBV11-2 to TRBJ2-5, with 9 bases matching TRBD1. There are 15 residues in the CDR3. Germline V gives CDR1 SGHAT, CDR2 FQNNGV. The V segment lost 5 bases and the J segment 5 bases; nucleotides outside the gene matches: 9. Written as DNA, the CDR3 is TGTGCCAGCAGCCTAAGACAGGGGGGGCGGGAGACCCAGTACTTC. Translated: CASSLRQGGRETQYF. The variable domain in full, with the rest retrieved from reference TRBV11-2 and TRBJ2-5, is EAGVAQSPRYKIIEKRQSVAFWCNPISGHATLYWYQQILGQGPKLLIQFQNNGVVDDSQLPKDRFSAERLKGVDSTLKIQPAKLEDSAVYLCASSLRQGGRETQYFGPGTRLLVL.

The chain joins TRBV7-2 to TRBJ1-3; the D is unclear. Germline CDR1 and CDR2: SGHTA and FQGNSA. The CDR3 length is 15 residues. The V end was cut by 5 bases, the J end by 1 base, with 12 bases between. Here the CDR3 reads CASSRDVQSGNTIYF. Here the CDR3 DNA reads TGTGCCAGCAGCCGCGACGTTCAGTCTGGAAACACCATATATTTT. The whole variable domain, remainder taken from reference TRBV7-2 and TRBJ1-3, is GAGVSQSPSNKVTEKGKDVELRCDPISGHTALYWYRQSLGQGLEFLIYFQGNSAPDKSGLPSDRFSAERTGGSVSTLTIQRTQQEDSAVYLCASSRDVQSGNTIYFGEGSWLTVV.

This chain links TRBV5-8 with TRBJ2-3; D is uncertain. V shed 0 bases and J shed 1 base, with 9 bases lying between them. Germline V lookup: CDR1 SGHTS, CDR2 YDEGEE. There are 15 residues in the CDR3. The CDR3 spells CASSLGVQGTDTQYF. The CDR3 coding sequence is TGTGCCAGCAGCTTGGGGGTACAAGGCACAGATACGCAGTATTTT.

This clone is labeled as medium-sized. V is TRBV27 and J is TRBJ1-2; perhaps TRBD1 as D (6 bases). V lost 9 bases, J lost 5 bases, and 16 bases lay in between. There are 13 residues in the CDR3. CDR1 MNHEY and CDR2 SMNVEV come from the germline V gene (reference sequence). The CDR3 DNA reads TGTGCCAGTGCTTTCGGGGGCCGGTATGGCTACACCTTC. Translated, it gives CASAFGGRYGYTF.

V and J are TRBV15 and TRBJ2-1; weak D call: TRBD2 (6 bases). Trimming removed 0 bases at V and 4 bases at J, with 10 bases between. The CDR3 covers 15 residues. Germline CDR1 reads LNHNV; CDR2 reads YYDKDF (reference sequence). The CDR3 nucleotides read TGTGCCACCAGCAGAGATCTGGGGGGTTACAATGAGCAGTTCTTC. Translating it yields CATSRDLGGYNEQFF.

The genes are TRBV20-1 and TRBJ2-7, with 7 bases fitting TRBD1. The ends lost 8 bases at V and 5 bases at J; junction bases unmatched: 6. Germline CDR1 is DFQATT and CDR2 is SNEGSKA (reference sequence). This CDR3 is 11 amino acids long. Here the CDR3 reads CSPTGADEQYF. CDR3 DNA sequence: TGCAGTCCCACAGGGGCAGACGAGCAGTACTTC.

The chain carries TRBV5-4 and TRBJ2-3; D possibly corresponds to TRBD2 (6 bases). There are 16 residues in the CDR3. V was trimmed by 1 base and J by 2 bases, leaving 14 bases between them. The germline gives CDR1 SGHNT, CDR2 YYREEE (reference sequence). The DNA for the CDR3 is TGTGCCAGCAGCTTGTCGGGAGCGGGCTTCACAGATACGCAGTATTTT. This sequence encodes CASSLSGAGFTDTQYF.

The CDR3 reads CSVLVRGPIPEQFF. The CDR3 region has the DNA TGCAGCGTCCTGGTGAGGGGGCCGATCCCTGAGCAGTTCTTC. The rearrangement links TRBV29-1 to TRBJ2-1; the match to TRBD1 covers 7 bases. V dropped 6 bases and J dropped 9; count of bases not matched to a gene: 14. Germline V lookup: CDR1 SQVTM, CDR2 ANQGSEA. The CDR3 length is 14 residues.